The 21 T cell receptor beta chains below were found in one sample sequenced in a study of Graves' ophthalmopathy and Graves' hyperthyroidism. The TCR beta CDR3 regions underwent amplification from RNA transcripts. HTBI-primed RT-PCR formed the first round, and a multiplex PCR formed the second. TCRdb reprocessed the multiplex PCR reads with MiXCR, giving one entry per CDR3 protein. Among about 24,000 distinct CDR3 sequences, roughly 50% were seen once, and the ten largest hold approximately 7%. What was sequenced was peripheral blood. The origin of the receptors is an adult woman with stable Graves' hyperthyroidism.

Remarks on this clonotype: This CDR3 is missing its conserved last phenylalanine or tryptophan, likely due to a read error. The rearrangement links TRBV6-6 to TRBJ2-1; 8 bases are shared with TRBD1. The CDR3 extends over 16 amino acids. Germline assignment: CDR1 MNHNY and CDR2 SVGAGI (reference sequence). V lost 2 bases, J lost 5 bases, and 8 bases stayed unmatched. CDR3 sequence (DNA): TGTGCCAGCAGTTACCGCACGGGACAGGCAAACAATGAGCAGTTCTGC. Translated, it gives CASSYRTGQANNEQFC.

The sample holds a few counts of this clonotype. V and J are TRBV24-1 and TRBJ2-1; TRBD1 matches 7 bases. Germline trimming cut 9 bases from V and 2 bases from J; bases unmatched to any gene: 3. CDR1 KGHDR and CDR2 SFDVKD come from the germline V gene. The CDR3 loop spans 13 amino acids. This chain's CDR3 is CATRQGPYNEQFF. In DNA form, the CDR3 reads TGTGCCACCCGACAGGGACCCTACAATGAGCAGTTCTTC.

This rearrangement joins TRBV2 to TRBJ1-1; D gene uncertain. V was cut by 5 bases and J by 7 bases, with 17 bases left in between. Per germline, CDR1 SNHLY and CDR2 FYNNEI. The CDR3 sequence is 14 residues long. The CDR3, as DNA: TGTGCCAGCAGTCGGATAGTGGTGGGAAGTGAAGCTTTCTTT. Its translation: CASSRIVVGSEAFF.

Many counts were recorded for this clonotype. This rearrangement joins TRBV12-3 or TRBV12-4 to TRBJ2-1, with D unresolved. The CDR3 runs to 11 residues. Trimming left V 2 bases short and J 9 bases short, with 5 bases between. The CDR3 here is CASSLRGEQFF. In nucleotides, the CDR3 is TGTGCCAGCAGTTTACGAGGTGAGCAGTTCTTC.

This clonotype appeared many times. The rearrangement joins TRBV7-9 to TRBJ1-2; tentatively, D is TRBD1 (5 bases). V lost 1 base, J lost 7 bases, and 16 bases lay in between. Germline CDR1 and CDR2: SEHNR and FQNEAQ (reference sequence). The CDR3 consists of 15 residues. CDR3 nucleotide sequence: TGTGCCAGCAGCTTAGGGGTTTCGGGGGTTTTTGGCTACACCTTC. Its translation: CASSLGVSGVFGYTF.

This clonotype is termed medium-sized. The chain carries TRBV9 and TRBJ1-4; the D gene is possibly TRBD1 (5 bases). CDR3 length: 15 amino acids. Trimming removed 3 bases from V and 1 base from J, with 10 bases in between. Germline loops: CDR1 SGDLS, CDR2 YYNGEE. The CDR3 nucleotides read TGTGCCAGCAGCGCAACGGGGCGAACTAATGAAAAACTGTTTTTT. It yields the protein CASSATGRTNEKLFF.

This clonotype has more than one count but fewer than ten. This rearrangement joins TRBV6-5 to TRBJ2-3; D uncertain. The germline V and J ends were trimmed by 1 base and 0 bases, with 5 bases remaining between them. CDR3 length: 14 residues. Germline CDR1 is MNHEY and CDR2 is SVGAGI. The CDR3, as DNA: TGTGCCAGCAGTTACTTGGACAGCACAGATACGCAGTATTTT. It codes for CASSYLDSTDTQYF.

The rearrangement uses TRBV29-1 and TRBJ2-7, with a tentative D call TRBD2 (5 bases). The germline V gene has CDR1 SQVTM and CDR2 ANQGSEA. Trimming removed 6 bases at V and 6 bases at J, with 12 bases between. This CDR3 is built from 11 residues. The CDR3 reads CSVVGSGEQYF. CDR3 DNA: TGCAGCGTGGTGGGGAGTGGCGAGCAGTACTTC.

Judged by abundance, this clonotype is medium-sized. This chain joins TRBV10-3 and TRBJ1-4; D not resolved. CDR1 is ENHRY, CDR2 SYGVKD, per germline. The CDR3 sequence is 15 residues long. The V gene lost 0 bases and the J gene lost 6 bases, with 11 bases spanning the gap. The CDR3 spells CAISESLVRDEKLFF. The CDR3 nucleotides are TGTGCCATCAGTGAGTCATTGGTGAGGGATGAAAAACTGTTTTTT.

A word on this clonotype: Since no conserved phenylalanine or tryptophan closes the CDR3, a read error is the likely cause. The DNA is omitted, as the CDR3 cannot be located on it reliably, and the CDR3 follows TCRdb's listing. This chain joins TRBV20-1 and TRBJ2-7; TRBD1, the table's D call, was not compared with the DNA. CDR1 and CDR2 from the germline V gene are DFQATT and SNEGSKA (reference sequence). The CDR3 is 11 amino acids in total, end residues counted. CDR3 sequence reads: CSATTGTELYL.

About this clonotype: No conserved phenylalanine or tryptophan ends this CDR3, so it is likely a read error. The chain recombines TRBV10-1 with TRBJ2-1; the match to TRBD2 covers 7 bases. CDR3 length equals 17 residues. The junction had 13 bases not matched to a gene; V was cut back by 4 bases and J by 4 bases. Germline CDR1 is WNHNN and CDR2 is SYGVQD (reference sequence). Here the CDR3 reads CASSGTGGTFGYNEQFL. In DNA form, the CDR3 reads TGCGCCAGCAGTGGCACGGGGGGTACCTTTGGTTACAATGAGCAGTTCCTC.

The table lists this clonotype with a count of one. The rearrangement joins TRBV20-1 to TRBJ2-7, with TRBD1 identical over 7 bases. The CDR3 has 14 residues. Per the germline V gene, CDR1 is DFQATT and CDR2 is SNEGSKA (reference sequence). V shed 1 base, J shed 2 bases, and the junction held 5 bases outside the gene matches. The CDR3 nucleotides are TGCAGTGCTAGAGCTCTGGACAGGCCCTACGAGCAGTACTTC. Translated, it gives CSARALDRPYEQYF.

This chain joins TRBV27 and TRBJ1-4; a possible D gene is TRBD1 (6 bases). V was shortened by 5 bases and J by 4 bases, with 17 bases between the two germline ends. The germline CDR1 and CDR2 sequences are MNHEY and SMNVEV (reference sequence). This CDR3 has 16 amino acids. CDR3 sequence: CASSRLGGAFNEKLFF. DNA of the CDR3: TGTGCCAGCAGTAGGTTAGGGGGGGCTTTTAATGAAAAACTGTTTTTT.

This chain links TRBV7-6 with TRBJ1-5; D not certain. The CDR3 totals 15 residues. V lost 1 base and J lost 2, with 9 bases in between. The germline V gene has CDR1 SGHVS and CDR2 FNYEAQ. The CDR3 is CASSLEKGGNQPQHF. The CDR3 nucleotides read TGTGCCAGCAGCTTAGAGAAAGGTGGCAATCAGCCCCAGCATTTT.

V gene TRBV5-4 combines with J gene TRBJ2-7; D tentatively reads TRBD1 or TRBD2 (5 bases each). The CDR3 sequence is 12 residues long. The V and J ends lost 4 bases and 6 bases respectively, with 11 bases between them. Germline V gene sequence: CDR1 SGHNT, CDR2 YYREEE (reference sequence). The CDR3 region is CASSPTGGEQYF. As DNA, the CDR3 is TGTGCCAGCAGCCCCACTGGGGGCGAGCAGTACTTC.

Of note for this clonotype: A junction end diverges from the germline sequence, so it may reflect a read error. The chain recombines TRBV20-1 with TRBJ2-7; tentatively, D is TRBD2 (5 bases). Germline CDR1 DFQATT, CDR2 SNEGSKA (reference sequence). The CDR3 sequence is 11 residues long. CDR3 sequence: CSAGLRDGQCF. The DNA of the CDR3 is TGCAGTGCTGGTCTTCGGGATGGGCAGTGCTTC.

This clonotype was counted at least ten times. A clone one base away is much larger, so this may be a read error. The chain links TRBV11-2 to TRBJ2-1; tentative D call: TRBD1 (5 bases). The CDR3 has 12 residues. Germline CDR1 and CDR2: SGHAT and FQNNGV. With 1 base removed from V and 15 bases from J, the gap between germline ends came to 13 bases. CDR3 region: CASSLVSLGPFF. In nucleotides, the CDR3 is TGTGCCAGCAGCTTAGTCAGCCTGGGGCCGTTCTTC. The full variable domain, in which reference TRBV11-2 and TRBJ2-1 provide the parts outside the CDR3, is EAGVAQSPRYKIIEKRQSVAFWCNPISGHATLYWYQQILGQGPKLLIQFQNNGVVDDSQLPKDRFSAERLKGVDSTLKIQPAKLEDSAVYLCASSLVSLGPFFGPGTRLTVL.

By share, this clonotype ranks as medium-sized. This sequence joins TRBV15 and TRBJ2-5; D unresolved. The germline V and J ends were trimmed by 4 bases and 1 base, with 13 bases remaining between them. The CDR3 is 15 amino acids. The germline V gene encodes CDR1 LNHNV and CDR2 YYDKDF (reference sequence). CDR3: CATSTSDGVQETQYF. CDR3 coding DNA: TGTGCCACCAGCACCTCGGACGGAGTCCAAGAGACCCAGTACTTC.

Remarks on this clonotype: No conserved phenylalanine or tryptophan ends this CDR3, so it is likely a read error. It is unclear where the CDR3 begins or ends on the DNA, so no DNA is shown, and the CDR3 is as TCRdb lists it. The V gene is TRBV4-2, the J gene TRBJ2-1. Germline loops: CDR1 LGHNA, CDR2 YNFKEQ. 8 amino acids form the CDR3, both terminal residues included. CDR3 residues: CASSQAMG.

V is TRBV7-9 and J is TRBJ2-7; the D gene is possibly TRBD1 (6 bases). V lost 5 bases, J lost 4 bases, and 24 bases lay in between. The V gene's germline CDR1 is SEHNR and CDR2 FQNEAQ (reference sequence). This CDR3 contains 17 residues. The CDR3 reads CASSQPSGTLVEYEQYF. CDR3 nucleotides: TGTGCCAGCAGCCAACCTTCCGGGACACTCGTCGAGTACGAGCAGTACTTC.

Notes on this clonotype: Germline and junction disagree at one end, which may indicate a read error. The chain uses TRBV10-2 and TRBJ1-5; TRBD1 is a possible D gene (6 bases). Germline assignment: CDR1 WSHSY and CDR2 SAAADI. There are 12 residues in the CDR3. CDR3 nucleotide sequence: TGCGCCAGCAGTGAAGTAGGACAGCCTCAGCATTTT. This translates into CASSEVGQPQHF.